The present T cell receptor beta chain was sequenced within a study of blood T cell repertoires in COVID-19. Study information: Specimens from acute and convalescent COVID-19 originated in the United States, Italy and Spain. Sources were T cells, B-cell-depleted T cells, or PBMCs; the material itself was cDNA or gDNA.

This CDR3 region has 14 residues. The germline V gene has CDR1 SGHRS and CDR2 YFSETQ. V dropped 0 bases and J dropped 5 bases, with 10 bases sitting between them. Original processing notes: The authors estimated nucleated cell counts from reference gene primer amplification. Repertoires were generated with immunoSEQ multiplex PCR, while TCRdb's copy carries only in-frame clones and drops some. Clonal size and the V and J genes are those of that table, whereas D and trimming came from the DNA. The sample has 250,000 or so clones; around 83% are singletons. The V call is TRBV5-1, the J call TRBJ2-3; D remains unclear. The sequence derives from a man aged 40-55 years who had recovered from COVID-19. The material sequenced was peripheral blood. The CDR3 reads CASSLGSLRDTQYF. Here the CDR3 DNA reads TGCGCCAGCAGCTTGGGTTCGCTAAGAGATACGCAGTATTTT.